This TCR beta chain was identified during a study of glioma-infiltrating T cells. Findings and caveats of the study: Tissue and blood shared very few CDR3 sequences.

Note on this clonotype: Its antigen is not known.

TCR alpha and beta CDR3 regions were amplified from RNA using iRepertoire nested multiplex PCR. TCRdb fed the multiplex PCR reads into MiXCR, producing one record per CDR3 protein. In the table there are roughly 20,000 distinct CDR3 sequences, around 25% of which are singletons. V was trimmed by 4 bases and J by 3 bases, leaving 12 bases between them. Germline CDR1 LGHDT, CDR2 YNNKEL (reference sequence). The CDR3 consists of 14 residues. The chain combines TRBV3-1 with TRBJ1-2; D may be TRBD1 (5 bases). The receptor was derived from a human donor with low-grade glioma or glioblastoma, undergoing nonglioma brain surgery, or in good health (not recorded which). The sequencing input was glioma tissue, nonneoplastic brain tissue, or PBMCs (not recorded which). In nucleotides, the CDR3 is TGTGCCAGCAGCCCCTCCGGGACCCACTATGGCTACACCTTC. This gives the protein CASSPSGTHYGYTF.